One and the same sample provided the 14 T cell receptor beta chains below, sequenced in a study of blood T cell repertoires in COVID-19. TCRdb keeps only in-frame clones here, not all; method: immunoSEQ multiplex PCR. The profile shows hundreds of thousands of clones, about 88% of them singletons. What was sequenced was PBMCs or T cells enriched from blood (not recorded which). The source of these receptors is a woman between 55 and 75 years old in a cohort exposed to, infected with or recovered from COVID-19 (not recorded which).

The chain is built from TRBV7-2 and TRBJ1-3; 7 bases map to TRBD1. The CDR3 spans 14 residues. Germline lookup yields CDR1 SGHTA and CDR2 FQGNSA. Germline trimming cut 5 bases from V and 2 bases from J; bases unmatched to any gene: 3. CDR3 residues: CASSPGQAGNTIYF. The DNA of the CDR3 is TGTGCCAGCAGCCCTGGACAGGCTGGAAACACCATATATTTT. Full variable domain (rest looked up from reference TRBV7-2 and TRBJ1-3): GAGVSQSPSNKVTEKGKDVELRCDPISGHTALYWYRQSLGQGLEFLIYFQGNSAPDKSGLPSDRFSAERTGGSVSTLTIQRTQQEDSAVYLCASSPGQAGNTIYFGEGSWLTVV.

The chain combines TRBV4-1 with TRBJ2-3, with 10 bases lining up with TRBD2. Trimming cost V 0 bases and J 4 bases; bases outside gene matches: 4. Germline V lookup: CDR1 MGHRA, CDR2 YSYEKL. The CDR3 spans 16 residues. The CDR3 loop is CASSQERAGGPDTQYF. CDR3 in DNA: TGCGCCAGCAGCCAAGAACGAGCGGGAGGGCCAGATACGCAGTATTTT.

The V and J genes are TRBV19 and TRBJ1-2; 7 nucleotides agree with TRBD1. This CDR3 is built from 13 residues. CDR1 and CDR2 from the germline V gene are LNHDA and SQIVND (reference sequence). J lost 7 bases, V lost 8 bases, and 10 bases had no gene match. The CDR3 bases are TGTGCCAGTTCCACCGGGACAGAGGGTGGCTACACCTTC. It is translated as CASSTGTEGGYTF.

V gene TRBV7-9 combines with J gene TRBJ2-1, with D maybe TRBD2 (6 bases). CDR3 size: 16 residues. V gave up 5 bases and J gave up 0 bases, with 14 bases separating them. Germline V gene sequence: CDR1 SEHNR, CDR2 FQNEAQ (reference sequence). The CDR3 DNA follows: TGTGCCAGCAGCGCCCAGACTAGTCGCTCCTACAATGAGCAGTTCTTC. Translating it yields CASSAQTSRSYNEQFF.

V is TRBV27 and J is TRBJ2-7, with 7 bases fitting TRBD2. After removal of 6 bases from V and 3 bases from J, the junction contained 8 bases not matched to a gene. The CDR3 is made up of 14 amino acids. Germline V gives CDR1 MNHEY, CDR2 SMNVEV (reference sequence). CDR3 sequence reads: CASSQRREGYEQYF. Here the CDR3 DNA reads TGTGCCAGCAGCCAGAGGAGGGAGGGCTACGAGCAGTACTTC.

The rearrangement links TRBV30 to TRBJ1-5; the match to TRBD1 covers 10 bases. The germline gives CDR1 GTSNPN, CDR2 SVGIG (reference sequence). V was clipped by 2 bases and J by 4 bases; unmatched bases: 14. The CDR3 has 18 amino acids. The CDR3 is CAWSRGPEGGQGNQPQHF. In nucleotides, the CDR3 is TGTGCCTGGAGTAGGGGTCCGGAGGGGGGACAGGGGAATCAGCCCCAGCATTTT.

Notes on this clone: The sample contains more than one DNA sequence encoding this CDR3. The chain couples TRBV11-2 to TRBJ1-1, with D maybe TRBD1 (6 bases). Germline V gene lookup returns CDR1 SGHAT and CDR2 FQNNGV. V was cut by 3 bases and J by 1 base, with 9 bases left in between. This CDR3 comprises 14 residues. DNA of the CDR3: TGTGCCAGCAGCTTGGGGGCGAGGAACACTGAAGCTTTCTTT. Amino acid sequence: CASSLGARNTEAFF.

The CDR3: CASSWGTESNYGYTF. The CDR3 DNA follows: TGCGCCAGCAGCTGGGGGACAGAGAGTAACTATGGCTACACCTTC. This rearrangement joins TRBV5-1 to TRBJ1-2, with TRBD1 identical over 7 bases. The junction had 6 bases not matched to a gene; V was cut back by 3 bases and J by 1 base. This CDR3 region has 15 residues. In germline, CDR1 is SGHRS, CDR2 YFSETQ.

The chain employs TRBV29-1 and TRBJ2-7; D unresolved. V shed 0 bases and J shed 3 bases, with 15 bases lying between them. The germline V gene encodes CDR1 SQVTM and CDR2 ANQGSEA. The CDR3 runs 15 residues. The CDR3 DNA is TGCAGCGTTGAAGAGTGGAATGGGCTCTTCTACGAGCAGTACTTC. Residues: CSVEEWNGLFYEQYF.

In its sample, this clone was seen once. This rearrangement joins TRBV5-1 to TRBJ2-5, with TRBD2 matching 11 bases. V shed 3 bases, J shed 2 bases, and the junction held 3 bases outside the gene matches. The germline gives CDR1 SGHRS, CDR2 YFSETQ. This CDR3 spans 15 amino acids. CDR3 coding DNA: TGCGCCAGCAGCTCACTAGCGGGAGCTCAAGAGACCCAGTACTTC. This sequence encodes CASSSLAGAQETQYF.

This rearrangement joins TRBV6-5 to TRBJ2-7; D is perhaps TRBD2 (5 bases). V lost 0 bases to trimming and J lost 4 bases, with 13 bases between them. This CDR3 contains 15 residues. Germline CDR1 is MNHEY and CDR2 is SVGAGI. CDR3 protein: CASSYSFAGRYEQYF. CDR3 coding DNA: TGTGCCAGCAGTTACTCGTTTGCGGGCCGGTACGAGCAGTACTTC.

The rearrangement links TRBV28 to TRBJ1-1, with 7 bases aligning to TRBD1. CDR3 size: 13 residues. J lost 0 bases, V lost 9 bases, and 4 bases had no gene match. CDR1 is MDHEN and CDR2 is SYDVKM in the germline V gene. In nucleotides, the CDR3 is TGTGCCAGTACCGGGACAGTGAACACTGAAGCTTTCTTT. Protein: CASTGTVNTEAFF.

This clone was recorded a few times. The CDR3 DNA sequence: TGTGCCAGCAGTCCGGACAGGGGTGGGGAGACCCAGTACTTC. It translates to CASSPDRGGETQYF. This rearrangement joins TRBV6-4 to TRBJ2-5; 9 bases line up with TRBD1. This CDR3 is 14 amino acids long. V lost 5 bases, J lost 5 bases, and 6 bases stayed unmatched. From germline, CDR1 is MRHNA and CDR2 SNTAGT.

The chain is built from TRBV27 and TRBJ1-1, with D possibly matching TRBD1 (5 bases). V dropped 3 bases and J dropped 0 bases, with 17 bases sitting between them. The germline CDR1 and CDR2 sequences are MNHEY and SMNVEV (reference sequence). The CDR3 consists of 17 residues. CDR3 coding DNA: TGTGCCAGCAGTTTCCAACGGGGGGGGTCAATGAACACTGAAGCTTTCTTT. This sequence encodes CASSFQRGGSMNTEAFF.